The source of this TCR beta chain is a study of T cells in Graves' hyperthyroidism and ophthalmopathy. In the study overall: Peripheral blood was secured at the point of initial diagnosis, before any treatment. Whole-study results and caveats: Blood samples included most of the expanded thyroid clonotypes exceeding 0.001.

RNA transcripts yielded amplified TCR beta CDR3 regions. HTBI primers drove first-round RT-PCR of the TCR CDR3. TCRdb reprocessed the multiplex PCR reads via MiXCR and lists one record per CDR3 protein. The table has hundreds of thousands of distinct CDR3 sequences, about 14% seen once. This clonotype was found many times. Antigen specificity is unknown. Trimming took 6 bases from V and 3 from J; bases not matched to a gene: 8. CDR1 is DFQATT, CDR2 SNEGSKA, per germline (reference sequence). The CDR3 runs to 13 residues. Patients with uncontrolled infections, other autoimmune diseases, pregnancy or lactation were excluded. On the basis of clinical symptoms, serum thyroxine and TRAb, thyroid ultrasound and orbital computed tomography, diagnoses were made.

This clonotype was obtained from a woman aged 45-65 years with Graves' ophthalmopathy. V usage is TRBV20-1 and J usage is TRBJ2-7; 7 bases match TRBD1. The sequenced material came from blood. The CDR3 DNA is TGCAGTGCGCCCGGACAGGCGGGCTACGAGCAGTACTTC. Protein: CSAPGQAGYEQYF.